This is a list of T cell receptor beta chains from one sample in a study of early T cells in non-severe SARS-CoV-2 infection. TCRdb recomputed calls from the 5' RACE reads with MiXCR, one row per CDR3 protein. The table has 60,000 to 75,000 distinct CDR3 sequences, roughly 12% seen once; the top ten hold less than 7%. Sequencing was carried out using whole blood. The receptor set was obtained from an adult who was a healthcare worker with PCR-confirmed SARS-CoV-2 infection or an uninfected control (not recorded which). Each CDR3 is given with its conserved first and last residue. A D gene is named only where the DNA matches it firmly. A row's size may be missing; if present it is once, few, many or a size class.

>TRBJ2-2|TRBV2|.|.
CASSEFLNTGELFF
TGTGCCAGCAGTGAATTCCTAAACACCGGGGAGCTGTTTTTT
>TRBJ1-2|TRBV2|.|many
CASSEMQGFYGYTF
TGTGCCAGCAGTGAAATGCAGGGCTTCTATGGCTACACCTTC
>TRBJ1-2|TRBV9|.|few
CASSVAAYGYTF
TGTGCCAGCAGCGTAGCTGCGTATGGCTACACCTTC
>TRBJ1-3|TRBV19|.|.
CASKPHESFSGNTIYF
TGTGCCAGTAAACCACACGAGTCCTTCTCTGGAAACACCATATATTTT
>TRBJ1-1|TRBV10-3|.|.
CATGGQLGTEAFF
TGTGCCACGGGGGGGCAACTCGGCACTGAAGCTTTCTTT
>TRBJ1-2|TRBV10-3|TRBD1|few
CAISKDRADGYTF
TGTGCCATCTCCAAGGACAGGGCAGATGGCTACACCTTC
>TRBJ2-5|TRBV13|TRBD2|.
CASSIRTSGGQETQYF
TGTGCCAGCAGCATAAGGACTAGCGGGGGACAAGAGACCCAGTACTTC
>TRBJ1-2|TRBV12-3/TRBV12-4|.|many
CASSPLGYGYTF
TGTGCCAGCAGTCCCCTGGGTTATGGCTACACCTTC
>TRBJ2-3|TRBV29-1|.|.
CSVVRAVDTQYF
TGCAGCGTTGTAAGGGCGGTAGATACGCAGTATTTT
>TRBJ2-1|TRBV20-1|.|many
CSARIGYNEQFF
TGCAGTGCTAGAATCGGCTACAATGAGCAGTTCTTC
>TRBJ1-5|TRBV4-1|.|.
CASSQGTAVSNQPQHF
TGCGCCAGCAGCCAAGGGACAGCGGTTAGCAATCAGCCCCAGCATTTT
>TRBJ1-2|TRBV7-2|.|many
CASSLGGVHYGYTF
TGTGCCAGCAGCTTAGGAGGGGTACACTATGGCTACACCTTC
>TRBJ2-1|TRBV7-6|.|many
CASSLPRGREWNNEQFF
TGTGCCAGCAGCTTGCCGAGGGGGCGGGAGTGGAACAATGAGCAGTTCTTC
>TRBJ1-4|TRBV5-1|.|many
CASSRGEDTNEKLFF
TGCGCCAGCAGCCGTGGGGAGGACACTAATGAAAAACTGTTTTTT
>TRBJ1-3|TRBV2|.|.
CASSNLATIYF
TGTGCCAGCAGCAACTTGGCCACCATATATTTT
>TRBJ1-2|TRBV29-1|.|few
CSVVKTGHGYTF
TGCAGCGTGGTTAAAACAGGTCATGGCTACACCTTC
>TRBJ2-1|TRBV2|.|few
CASSVPKGYNEQFF
TGTGCCAGCAGTGTTCCGAAGGGGTACAATGAGCAGTTCTTC
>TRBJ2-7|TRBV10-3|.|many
CAISADSYEQYF
TGTGCCATCAGCGCGGACAGCTACGAGCAGTACTTC
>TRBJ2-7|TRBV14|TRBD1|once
CASSHLGQSSYEQYF
TGTGCCAGCAGCCACCTGGGACAGAGCTCCTACGAGCAGTACTTC
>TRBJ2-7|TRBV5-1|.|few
CASSTRTAYEQYF
TGCGCCAGCAGCACCCGGACAGCCTACGAGCAGTACTTC
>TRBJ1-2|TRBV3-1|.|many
CASSQDATPNYGYTF
TGTGCCAGCAGCCAAGATGCGACACCAAACTATGGCTACACCTTC
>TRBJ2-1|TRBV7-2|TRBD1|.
CASSFSRQGNNEQFF
TGTGCCAGCAGCTTCTCCCGACAGGGTAATAATGAGCAGTTCTTC
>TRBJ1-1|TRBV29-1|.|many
CSVEAGVTEAFF
TGCAGCGTTGAAGCTGGGGTGACTGAAGCTTTCTTT
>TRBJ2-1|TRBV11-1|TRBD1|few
CASSRSGTGSYNEQFF
TGTGCCAGCAGTAGATCCGGGACAGGATCCTACAATGAGCAGTTCTTC
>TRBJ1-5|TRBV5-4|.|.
CASSFGGGGDQPQHF
TGTGCCAGCAGCTTTGGGGGTGGAGGCGATCAGCCCCAGCATTTT
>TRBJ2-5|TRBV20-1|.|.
CSAPLSTKETQYF
TGCAGTGCCCCTCTCTCAACGAAAGAGACCCAGTACTTC
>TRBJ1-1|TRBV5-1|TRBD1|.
CASSWGTERNTEAFF
TGCGCCAGCAGCTGGGGGACAGAGAGGAACACTGAAGCTTTCTTT
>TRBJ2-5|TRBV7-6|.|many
CASSLSSLKETQYF
TGTGCCAGCAGCTTAAGTAGTTTGAAAGAGACCCAGTACTTC
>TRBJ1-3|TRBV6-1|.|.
CASIKGDGNTIYF
TGTGCCAGCATTAAAGGGGATGGAAACACCATATATTTT
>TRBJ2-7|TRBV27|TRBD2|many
CASSLIARGASYEQYF
TGTGCCAGCAGTTTAATTGCGCGGGGGGCCTCCTACGAGCAGTACTTC
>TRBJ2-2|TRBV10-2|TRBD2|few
CASRPGLAGLRDTGELFF
TGCGCCAGCAGACCGGGACTAGCGGGGTTGAGGGACACCGGGGAGCTGTTTTTT
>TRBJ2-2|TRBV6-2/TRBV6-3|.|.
CASGRGYGELFF
TGTGCCAGCGGCCGAGGGTACGGGGAGCTGTTTTTT
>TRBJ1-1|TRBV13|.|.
CASSLRDFTEAFF
TGTGCCAGCAGCTTAAGGGACTTCACTGAAGCTTTCTTT
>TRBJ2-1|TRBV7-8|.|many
CASSLEVAASSYNEQFF
TGTGCCAGCAGCTTAGAAGTAGCGGCAAGCTCCTACAATGAGCAGTTCTTC
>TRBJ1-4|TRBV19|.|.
CASSRDPYREELFF
TGTGCCAGTAGCAGGGACCCATACCGCGAGGAACTGTTTTTT
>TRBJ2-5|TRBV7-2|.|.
CASSLGATRGQETQYF
TGTGCCAGCAGCTTGGGGGCCACCCGGGGGCAAGAGACCCAGTACTTC
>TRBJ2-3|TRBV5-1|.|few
CASSFGTTGDTQYF
TGCGCCAGCAGCTTTGGGACAACCGGGGATACGCAGTATTTT
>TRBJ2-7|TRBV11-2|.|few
CASSLVLAYEQYF
TGTGCCAGCAGCTTAGTCCTAGCCTACGAGCAGTACTTC
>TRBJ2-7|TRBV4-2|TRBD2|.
CASSQEGWRGGHEQYF
TGTGCCAGCAGCCAAGAAGGATGGCGGGGGGGCCACGAGCAGTACTTC
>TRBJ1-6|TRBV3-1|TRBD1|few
CASSHRDRNSPLHF
TGTGCCAGCAGCCACCGGGACAGGAATTCACCCCTCCACTTT